This TCR beta chain was observed in a study of T cell clones after liver transplantation. Data came from immunoSEQ multiplex PCR; TCRdb stores just in-frame clones and leaves some out. The repertoire has 95,000 to 130,000 clones, about nine tenths of them found once; the top ten carry approximately 0.78%. V was pared by 0 bases and J by 0 bases, with 12 bases between. Germline V gives CDR1 SGHRS, CDR2 YFSETQ. CDR3 length equals 16 residues. Unstimulated PBMCs were sorted into CD3+CD4+ and CD3+CD8+ populations. This specimen was CD4+ T cells from blood, taken 12 months after liver transplant. The receptor was isolated from a human patient who received a liver transplant. Some T cells may have come from the graft donor. V and J are TRBV5-1 and TRBJ1-1; D perhaps matches TRBD1 (6 bases). The CDR3 reads CASSLGTVPMNTEAFF. In nucleotides, the CDR3 is TGCGCCAGCAGCTTGGGGACAGTTCCCATGAACACTGAAGCTTTCTTT. The full variable domain, its missing parts supplied by reference TRBV5-1 and TRBJ1-1, is KAGVTQTPRYLIKTRGQQVTLSCSPISGHRSVSWYQQTPGQGLQFLFEYFSETQRNKGNFPGRFSGRQFSNSRSEMNVSTLELGDSALYLCASSLGTVPMNTEAFFGQGTRLTVV.